This T cell receptor (beta chain) derives from a study of cytomegalovirus exposure and HLA in healthy donors. Study observations and caveats: Many donors carried some public TCRs, although rarity characterized most TCR sequences. No immune exposure information besides CMV serostatus was available. In vitro testing confirmed a few CMV-associated chains as specific for CMV antigens. Most of the TCR beta V segments (in an earlier analysis) were productive either about 87% or about 30% of the time.

With 60 Vbeta and 13 Jbeta primers, the PCR was carried out. The method was immunoSEQ multiplex PCR; TCRdb's version includes in-frame clones alone and lacks a portion of them. The sample lists about 190,000 clones, approximately 84% occurring once. Points on this clone: Its antigen is not identified.

V was cut by 1 base and J by 3 bases, with 10 bases left in between. The CDR3 has 14 residues. Per germline, CDR1 SGHNT and CDR2 YYREEE (reference sequence). The receptor comes from a woman between 50 and 59 years old in good health and CMV-seropositive. Input material: PBMCs. The chain combines TRBV5-4 with TRBJ2-5, with D maybe TRBD1 (6 bases). CDR3 amino acids: CASSLPAGEETQYF. DNA for the CDR3: TGTGCCAGCAGCTTGCCGGCAGGGGAAGAGACCCAGTACTTC.